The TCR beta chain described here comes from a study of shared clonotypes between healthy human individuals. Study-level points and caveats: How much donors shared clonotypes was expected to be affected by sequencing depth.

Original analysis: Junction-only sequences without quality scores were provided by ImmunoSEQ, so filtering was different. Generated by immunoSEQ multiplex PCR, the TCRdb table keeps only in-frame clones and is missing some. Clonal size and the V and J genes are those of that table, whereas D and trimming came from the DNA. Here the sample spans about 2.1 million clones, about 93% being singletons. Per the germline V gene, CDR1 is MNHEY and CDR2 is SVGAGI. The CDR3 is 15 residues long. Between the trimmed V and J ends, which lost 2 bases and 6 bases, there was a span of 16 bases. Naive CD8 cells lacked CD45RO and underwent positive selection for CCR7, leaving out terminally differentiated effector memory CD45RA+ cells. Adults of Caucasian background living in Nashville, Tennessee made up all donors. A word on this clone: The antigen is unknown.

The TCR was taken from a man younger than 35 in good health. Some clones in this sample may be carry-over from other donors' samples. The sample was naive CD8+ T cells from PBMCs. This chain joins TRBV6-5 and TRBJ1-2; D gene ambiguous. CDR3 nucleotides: TGTGCCAGCAGTTACGATCAGGCCGGGATAAATGGCTACACCTTC. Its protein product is CASSYDQAGINGYTF.